This entry concerns a single T cell receptor beta chain. The antigen remains undetermined. J was trimmed by 6 bases and V by 6 bases; bases with no gene match: 5. Germline values: CDR1 MNHEY, CDR2 SVGAGI. The CDR3 is 13 residues long. The source of the sample is a study of shared clonotypes between healthy human individuals. Overall study findings and caveats: Across four donors, naive CD4 shared roughly 5%, naive CD8 around 3.8%, memory CD4 roughly 2.5%, memory CD8 over 0.3%. It was expected that sequencing depth would affect clonotype sharing among donors.

Some 29,000 T cell genomes (approximately 0.2 ug DNA) went into each sorted-subset replicate. Here immunoSEQ multiplex PCR was the method, and the copy in TCRdb shows in-frame clones only, minus some. The profile shows a few million clones, around 93% of them singletons. Material for sequencing was naive CD4+ T cells from PBMCs. Subset: CD45RA+ positively selected. The sequence was obtained from a young man in good health. Some clones in this sample may be carry-over from other donors' samples. The chain uses TRBV6-5 and TRBJ1-1; 9 bases agree with TRBD1. CDR3 sequence: CASRGTGNAEAFF. CDR3 sequence (DNA): TGTGCCAGCAGGGGGACAGGGAATGCTGAAGCTTTCTTT.